This TCR beta chain was retrieved from a study of blood T cell repertoires in COVID-19. The germline V gene encodes CDR1 SGDLS and CDR2 YYNGEE. The CDR3 has 16 amino acids. Trimming pared 4 bases from V and 3 bases from J, leaving 14 bases between. This table comes from immunoSEQ multiplex PCR, and its TCRdb copy is limited to in-frame clones, with some not included. The data contain over 100,000 clones, roughly 91% of them singletons. The TCR comes from a human donor in a cohort sampled during active COVID-19. Sequences were obtained from peripheral blood. This rearrangement joins TRBV9 to TRBJ1-6; D ambiguous. The CDR3 coding sequence is TGTGCCAGCAGCCCCTTGTCCCAACTCTATAATTCACCCCTCCACTTT. It translates to CASSPLSQLYNSPLHF. The complete variable domain, with remaining parts taken from reference TRBV9 and TRBJ1-6, reads DSGVTQTPKHLITATGQRVTLRCSPRSGDLSVYWYQQSLDQGLQFLIQYYNGEERAKGNILERFSAQQFPDLHSELNLSSLELGDSALYFCASSPLSQLYNSPLHFGNGTRLTVT.